This paragraph reports one TCR beta chain. What this receptor recognizes is not known. Nothing much larger sits one base from this clone, and base qualities are not available. This CDR3 is also generated by other DNA sequences in the sample. This entry belongs to a study of blood T cell repertoires in COVID-19 (dated by TCRdb to 2020 to 2021). About the full investigation: Samples from collaborators originated in the United States, Italy and Spain and spanned both the acute and convalescent phases of COVID-19. The material from the prospective study consisted of cDNA or gDNA derived from T cells, B-cell-depleted T cells, or PBMCs. The dataset comprised deeply sampled blood TCRbeta repertoires from subjects exposed to, actively infected with, or recovered from COVID-19. The repertoires were released in a freely available public database intended as a resource for research on the immune response to SARS-CoV-2. The samples were drawn from two sources: the first 160 participants of the ongoing ImmuneRACE study, and some 1,300 subjects contributed by 6 global collaborators. A de-identified subject ID, COVID-19 status, age in years and sex were almost always included in the sample metadata. Where available, HLA class I and class II types were obtained from metadata supplied by the sample provider rather than from assay-based typing.

Points the paper makes about the study in general: The amount of clinical and demographic metadata varied by source and participant and was provided uncurated.

Relative to germline, V is missing 5 bases and J is missing 1 base, with 3 bases of the junction outside any gene match. There are 14 amino acids in the CDR3, from cysteine to phenylalanine inclusive. Left in the record is the CDR3 DNA by itself, 42 bases read in frame from the first base. The germline V gene encodes CDR1 SSHAT and CDR2 FNYEAQ (reference sequence). TCRbeta CDR3 regions were amplified from genomic DNA by means of the immunoSEQ Assay, a bias-controlled multiplex PCR. Regarding the original processing steps: Nucleated cell counts per sample were estimated from amplification of reference gene primers within the assay. To quantify the absolute abundance of each unique TCRbeta CDR3 rearrangement, sequence reads were collapsed and filtered. For each sample, productive Simpson clonality was calculated as the square root of Simpson's diversity index over productive rearrangements. The clones in this table, taken by TCRdb from immuneACCESS, are in-frame only. Not every clone is retained; where verified, under half of the shortfall comes from an unresolved V gene, and the cause of the rest is unknown. For V, J and clone size, that table is used; D and trimming come from the DNA. The sample table contains a few hundred thousand clones; only one count was recorded for around 84% of them. Over 4% of the sample lies in the top ten.

One collaborating source in Seattle enrolled patients during active infection and followed them longitudinally through the course of disease. The collaborating institutions used their own protocols to collect whole blood in K2EDTA tubes. For TCRbeta analysis, collaborator samples were shipped as frozen whole blood, as isolated PBMCs, or as DNA extracted from either sample type. The source is a woman aged 55-70 years with COVID-19, enrolled during active disease. Sequencing was performed on peripheral blood. The chain is encoded by TRBV7-7 joined to TRBJ2-3, with TRBD2 matching 7 junction bases. In nucleotides, the sequence is TGTGCCAGCAGCCTTAGCGGGCGCACAGATACGCAGTATTTT. It codes for CASSLSGRTDTQYF.